A single sample is the source of the 6 T cell receptor beta chains below, sequenced in a study of shared clonotypes between healthy human individuals. The data were produced by immunoSEQ multiplex PCR, yet TCRdb's version contains in-frame clones alone and is incomplete. The profile shows 1.5 million to 2.5 million clones, about 95% of them singletons. Terminally differentiated effector memory CD45RA+ cells were left out of the naive CD8 fraction, which was CD45RO-negative and positively selected for CCR7. Sequenced sample: naive CD8+ T cells sorted from blood. The receptors shown here come from a young man in good health.

This clone was recorded only once. V and J are TRBV2 and TRBJ1-6; D gene unclear. Germline V gene lookup returns CDR1 SNHLY and CDR2 FYNNEI. V was shortened by 0 bases and J by 0 bases, with 15 bases between the two germline ends. The CDR3 has 19 amino acids. CDR3 nucleotide sequence: TGTGCCAGCAGTGAAGCGCTTGGGCAGGCGAGCTCCTATAATTCACCCCTCCACTTT. The encoded protein is CASSEALGQASSYNSPLHF.

This chain joins TRBV4-1 and TRBJ2-3; D unclear. The CDR3 runs to 13 residues. Trimming pared 1 base from V and 3 bases from J, leaving 5 bases between. CDR1 MGHRA and CDR2 YSYEKL come from the germline V gene. This CDR3 reads CASSQVQTDTQYF. The CDR3 DNA is TGCGCCAGCAGCCAAGTCCAGACAGATACGCAGTATTTT.

Details on this clone: The identical CDR3 is also encoded by other nucleotide sequences in the sample. The rearrangement uses TRBV6-5 and TRBJ1-1; 7 nucleotides match TRBD1. The CDR3 runs to 13 residues. V dropped 4 bases and J dropped 5; count of bases not matched to a gene: 4. CDR1 is MNHEY and CDR2 is SVGAGI in the germline V gene. DNA of the CDR3: TGTGCCAGCAGTTCGTCAGGGGGAACTGAAGCTTTCTTT. It translates to CASSSSGGTEAFF.

The chain couples TRBV6-1 to TRBJ2-7, with D perhaps matching TRBD1 or TRBD2 (6 bases each). Germline V gene sequence: CDR1 MNHNS, CDR2 SASEGT. The CDR3 runs 14 residues. V gave up 1 base and J gave up 0 bases, with 7 bases separating them. CDR3 sequence: CASSEGGASYEQYF. The CDR3 nucleotides are TGTGCCAGCAGTGAAGGGGGGGCCTCCTACGAGCAGTACTTC.

The genes are TRBV5-5 and TRBJ1-5; D is ambiguous. The CDR3 sequence is 14 residues long. From germline, CDR1 is SGHKS and CDR2 YYEKEE (reference sequence). The ends were cut back, 2 bases at V and 1 base at J, with 7 bases in the middle. This CDR3 is CASSFTVSNQPQHF. For the CDR3, the DNA is TGTGCCAGCAGCTTTACGGTGAGCAATCAGCCCCAGCATTTT.

This clone was counted between two and nine times. This chain joins TRBV19 and TRBJ1-4, with D possibly being TRBD1 (6 bases). This CDR3 has 13 residues. V dropped 4 bases and J dropped 5 bases, with 8 bases sitting between them. CDR1 and CDR2 (germline): LNHDA, SQIVND (reference sequence). CDR3 in amino acids: CASSNRANEKLFF. CDR3 DNA sequence: TGTGCCAGTAGTAACAGGGCAAATGAAAAACTGTTTTTT.